Listed below are T cell receptor beta chains from one sample, sequenced in a study of regulatory T cells in long-lasting Graves disease. TCRdb fed the multiplex PCR reads into MiXCR, producing one record per CDR3 protein. The data contain about 420,000 distinct CDR3 sequences, about a sixth of them singletons. These sequences were also reported in another study, on T cells in Graves' hyperthyroidism and ophthalmopathy.

The sample was peripheral blood mononuclear cells (PBMCs), taken at new diagnosis, from a patient treated with antithyroid drugs. The receptors originated from a young woman with Graves disease. The CDR3 runs from the conserved cysteine through the conserved F or W. A D gene is named only where the DNA matches it firmly. Clone size is stated in some rows and not others, as once, few, many or a class when expanded.

V gene	J gene	D gene	clone size	CDR3 DNA	CDR3 protein
TRBV7-2	TRBJ2-1	NA	many	TGTGCCAGCAGCTTTGGACAGAACAATGAGCAGTTCTTC	CASSFGQNNEQFF
TRBV9	TRBJ2-7	TRBD2	few	TGTGCCAGCAGCGTAACAGCGGGAGCCCTCATAGAGCAGTACTTC	CASSVTAGALIEQYF
TRBV3-1	TRBJ2-2	TRBD2	many	TGTGCCAGCAGCCAAGATTTGGCCTGGCGGGGGGCGGCCGGGGAGCTGTTTTTT	CASSQDLAWRGAAGELFF
TRBV12-3/TRBV12-4	TRBJ1-2	NA	few	TGTGCCAGCAGTTTAACGATAGCTGGCTACACCTTC	CASSLTIAGYTF
TRBV7-8	TRBJ2-2	NA	many	TGTGCCAGCAGCTTAAACGGGGAGCTGTTTTTT	CASSLNGELFF
TRBV6-1	TRBJ2-6	NA	NA	TGTGCCAGCAGATCCAGGGGGGGGTCTGGGGCCAACGTCCTGACTTTC	CASRSRGGSGANVLTF
TRBV28	TRBJ2-2	TRBD2	many	TGTGCCAGCAGTCCGCCGGGACTAGTCACCGGGGAGCTGTTTTTT	CASSPPGLVTGELFF
TRBV20-1	TRBJ1-5	NA	NA	TGCAGTGCTAGAGGCCCCGGTGGACAGTTCGGAGCGCTGGGGAGCAATCAGCCCCAGCATTTT	CSARGPGGQFGALGSNQPQHF
TRBV19	TRBJ2-7	NA	many	TGTGCCAGTACGACCGGGACAAACTCCTACGAGCAGTACTTC	CASTTGTNSYEQYF
TRBV4-1	TRBJ2-1	NA	few	TGCGCCAGCAGCCAACTGGGAACGGATGAGCAGTTCTTC	CASSQLGTDEQFF
TRBV5-5	TRBJ1-2	TRBD1	few	TGTGCCAGCAGTTACGACAGGGATGGCCACACCTTC	CASSYDRDGHTF
TRBV11-2	TRBJ2-1	TRBD2	many	TGTGCCAGCAGCTTAGGGGGCGGGAGGGGGAATGAGCAGTTCTTC	CASSLGGGRGNEQFF
TRBV12-3/TRBV12-4	TRBJ1-1	NA	many	TGTGCCAGCAGTTTACTGGGGGGCGGGAAGACTGAAGCTTTCTTT	CASSLLGGGKTEAFF
TRBV20-1	TRBJ2-5	NA	many	TGCAGTGCTAGTCCCTCAGAGGGGTACCAAGAGACCCAGTACTTC	CSASPSEGYQETQYF
TRBV5-1	TRBJ2-7	TRBD2	few	TGCGCCAGCAGCTGGGGACTAGCGGGAGGGGCCTACGAGCAGTACTTC	CASSWGLAGGAYEQYF
TRBV7-9	TRBJ2-5	TRBD1	NA	TGTGCCAGCAGCGCCGGGACAGGGGGAGAGACCCAGTACTTC	CASSAGTGGETQYF
TRBV12-3/TRBV12-4	TRBJ2-1	TRBD1	NA	TGTGCCAGCAGTCAGAACAGGGGCGACTACAATGAGCAGTTCTTC	CASSQNRGDYNEQFF
TRBV7-8	TRBJ2-7	TRBD2	NA	TGTGCCAGCAGCCCCCGAGTCGGTAGCGGGAGTTACGAGCAGTACTTC	CASSPRVGSGSYEQYF
TRBV9	TRBJ1-5	NA	few	TGTGCCAGCAGCCCTAACAGGGATAGGAATCAGCCCCAGCATTTT	CASSPNRDRNQPQHF
TRBV30	TRBJ1-1	NA	NA	TGTGCCTGGATTAGACTGGTGGGGAACACTGAAGCTCTCTTT	CAWIRLVGNTEALF
TRBV20-1	TRBJ1-3	NA	few	TGCAGTGCCTTTGGGACGTCGTCTGGAAACACCATATATTTT	CSAFGTSSGNTIYF
TRBV5-1	TRBJ1-1	TRBD1	many	TGCGCCAGCAGCTATACAGGGGAGATGAACACTGAAGCTTTCTTT	CASSYTGEMNTEAFF
TRBV20-1	TRBJ2-1	TRBD2	many	TGCAGTGCCTCGGGACTAGCGGGTTACAATGAGCAGTTCTTC	CSASGLAGYNEQFF
TRBV20-1	TRBJ2-3	TRBD2	many	TGCAGTGCTCATAGCGGGGTCCTGAATACGCAGTATTTT	CSAHSGVLNTQYF
TRBV7-8	TRBJ2-1	TRBD2	many	TGTGCCAGCAAAACACGGACTAGCGGGAGCCACAATGAGCAGTTCTTC	CASKTRTSGSHNEQFF
TRBV6-2/TRBV6-3	TRBJ2-1	NA	few	TGTGCCAGCAGCACGCCTTCTAGCGCTGAGCAGTTCTTC	CASSTPSSAEQFF
TRBV18	TRBJ2-5	TRBD2	NA	TGTGCCAGCTCACCACCACGGCGGGAGAGTATAGAGACCCAGTACTTC	CASSPPRRESIETQYF
TRBV4-1	TRBJ2-7	NA	many	TGCGCCAGCAGCCAAGGTCAGGGACACCTCTACGAGCAGTACTTC	CASSQGQGHLYEQYF
TRBV20-1	TRBJ2-1	NA	many	TGCAGTGCTCCTACCTTGATAGGACTCAGCTCCTACAATGAGCAGTTCTTC	CSAPTLIGLSSYNEQFF
TRBV5-4	TRBJ1-5	NA	few	TGTGCCAGCAGCTGGGGCCCCGGGGGAAGCAATCAGCCCCAGCATTTT	CASSWGPGGSNQPQHF
TRBV6-5	TRBJ2-5	NA	many	TGTGCCAGCAGTTACCGACACCCCCAAGAGACCCAGTACTTC	CASSYRHPQETQYF
TRBV20-1	TRBJ2-7	TRBD2	NA	TGCAGTGCTAGAGATTTAGAGGGAGGGCCGTACGAGCAGTACTTC	CSARDLEGGPYEQYF